This entry describes one TCR beta chain. Its matching antigen is unknown. This beta chain is an off-target read within a library intended for alpha chains, so its frequency means little. This sample is part of a study of spatial heterogeneity in lung cancer. Background on the study: A unique TCR and UMI combination showed up more than ten times in raw reads, on average.

Regarding time point: sample taken at primary tumor resection. Frozen PBMC, nontumor lung or tumor provided whole RNA, which was sequenced unsorted. Study outcomes and limitations: In tumors, expanded intratumoral alpha and beta TCR counts tracked mutation counts. Sequencing reached an estimated coverage of tumor T cells that was only about 7% for alpha chains and 13% for beta chains.

The junction had 4 bases not matched to a gene; V was cut back by 3 bases and J by 0 bases. This CDR3 is built from 15 residues. CDR1 is MDHEN and CDR2 is SYDVKM in the germline V gene. A distinct unique molecular identifier was carried by each TCR cDNA molecule. TCRdb re-called the 5' RACE reads with MiXCR, one entry per CDR3 protein. Found here are about 11,000 distinct CDR3 sequences, 4.5% to 6.5% of them singletons; the top ten hold around 12%. The sequence came from a male donor with early-stage non-small cell lung cancer. Material: lung tumor tissue, obtained at surgery. V is TRBV28 and J is TRBJ2-7, with 8 bases lining up with TRBD2. The CDR3 region has the DNA TGTGCCAGCAGTTTCTCGGGAGGGAGCTCCTACGAGCAGTACTTC. Translating it yields CASSFSGGSSYEQYF.